This paragraph reports one T cell receptor beta chain. This clonotype was counted ten times or more. Its antigen is currently not known. Per-base qualities were not stored, and no clone one base away is much larger. Stable Graves' hyperthyroidism was defined as the absence of progression to ophthalmopathy over 18 months of follow-up. Hyperthyroidism patients were newly diagnosed, had a disease duration of under 2 months, and were aged 18 to 65 years. The study excluded patients with uncontrolled infections, other autoimmune diseases, pregnancy or lactation. Diagnoses were based on clinical symptoms, serum thyroxine and TRAb, thyroid ultrasound and orbital computed tomography. PBMCs were isolated from approximately 10 ml of fresh peripheral blood by Ficoll-Paque density gradient centrifugation. Total RNA was extracted using Trizol reagent, and RNA quality was assessed on an Agilent 2100 Bioanalyzer.

The CDR3 starts with the cysteine, ends with the phenylalanine, and has 13 residues. This entry keeps only the CDR3 DNA: 39 bases, framed from base 1. The germline V gene provides CDR1 WSHSY and CDR2 SAAADI. V lost 2 bases and J lost 6 bases; the stretch between them is 10 bases long. The sample is drawn from a study of T cells in Graves' hyperthyroidism and ophthalmopathy (dated 2019 in TCRdb). For context, the study as a whole: Peripheral blood samples were taken at initial diagnosis, before any treatment was given. TCR V-J signatures able to tell the groups apart were searched for in a discovery cohort of 100 patients, of whom approximately 40 had Graves' ophthalmopathy and roughly 59 had stable Graves' hyperthyroidism. Prospective prediction of ophthalmopathy was tested in an independent validation cohort of 18 to 20 hyperthyroidism patients and around 16 patients who later progressed to ophthalmopathy. For training and testing, the 100 or so patients in the discovery cohort were randomly divided in a 7:3 ratio. The study also compared thyroid tissue and blood T-cell repertoires from several Graves' hyperthyroidism patients. Following sampling, methimazole starting at 30 mg daily was given to hyperthyroidism patients, and high-dose intravenous methylprednisolone was given to ophthalmopathy patients. The paper describes TCR Vbeta CDR3 sequencing of around 130 peripheral blood samples, made up of roughly 45 ophthalmopathy patients, roughly 75 hyperthyroidism patients and roughly 17 progressor patients.

Broader findings and caveats from the paper: Most expanded thyroid clonotypes (frequency above 0.001) were also detected in blood, suggesting blood repertoires may reflect thyroid immune responses. A 13 V-J signature model separated ophthalmopathy from stable hyperthyroidism, with 87.88% sensitivity and 81% to 83% specificity in cross-validation and 80%/75% in testing. In validation, the model predicted progression to ophthalmopathy with over 60% sensitivity and about 72% specificity, a median of 6.5 months before onset. Sample size was not statistically predetermined, and blinding of investigators to group allocation was not performed.

TCR beta CDR3 regions were amplified from RNA transcripts. A first-round RT-PCR of the TCR CDR3 used the HTBI primer set with the Qiagen OneStep RT-PCR kit. A second multiplex PCR round built the libraries, followed by size selection and purification. Paired-end sequencing of the libraries was performed with 100 bp reads on an Illumina HiSeq2000. Per the source publication's procedure: SOAPnuke was used to process the raw data, removing reads that contained adapters or uncalled bases, had a mean Phred below 15, or lacked an exact match to the constant primer or identifier. High-quality paired reads were merged using COPE v1.2.5, and each unique nucleotide sequence was defined as a clonotype. MiTCR v1.1 was used to align the clonotypes against IMGT TRBV, TRBD and TRBJ reference segments. Analysis was restricted to V-J combinations with a frequency above 0.0001, which covered 98% to 99.2% of repertoires. A TCS score was defined as the ratio of F50 (clonal expansion) to E x V (chaos), with BLOSUM62-based TCRdist applied between CDR3 peptides within each V-J. Welch's t-statistics and random forest reduced several hundred V-J features to 13, which were used in a naive Bayes classifier (R e1071). Clones were called with MiXCR by TCRdb after fastp trimmed the public reads at Q25, and only in-frame beta chains were retained. Every CDR3 protein is listed once, alongside the most common genes and DNA of its rows. For this entry, the V and J calls and clone size follow TCRdb and not the study's own pipeline. The sample has roughly 700,000 distinct CDR3 sequences on record, 17% of them singletons. The top ten clones comprise about 14% of the sample.

The sequenced sample was blood. Rearrangement joined TRBV10-2 to TRBJ1-2; possibly the D gene is TRBD1, per 5 matching bases. This sequence was found in a man aged 50 to 59 with Graves' hyperthyroidism. The CDR3 region: CASSEGRGDGYTF. The bases are TGCGCCAGCAGTGAGGGCAGAGGGGATGGCTACACCTTC.